This TCR beta chain was retrieved from a study of cytomegalovirus exposure and HLA in healthy donors. Germline V gene lookup returns CDR1 LNHNV and CDR2 YYDKDF (reference sequence). With 4 bases clipped from V and 7 bases from J, the junction kept 7 bases outside the gene matches. The CDR3 loop spans 14 amino acids. 13 Jbeta primers and 60 Vbeta primers were used for the PCR. TCRdb keeps only in-frame clones here, not all; method: immunoSEQ multiplex PCR. The sample has fewer than 150,000 clones; 15% are singletons. This clone has only a few counts. What it binds is not known. Broader study findings: Exclusion as indistinguishable affected some V segments, including TRBV6-2 and TRBV6-3. Within an earlier analysis, most TCR beta V segments proved productive either about 90% or about 30% of the time. A later examination showed that TCR association rates differed by HLA locus, with DRB1 most and HLA-C fewest. The HLA-A and HLA-B alleles of most subjects were reportedly predicted accurately from TCR beta sequences.

The chain carries TRBV15 and TRBJ2-1, with 7 bases that match TRBD2. Sample: PBMCs. This clonotype was sampled from a woman between 18 and 29 years old in good health and CMV-seronegative. This CDR3 reads CATSKQRDANEQFF. CDR3 in DNA: TGTGCCACCAGCAAACAGCGGGACGCTAATGAGCAGTTCTTC. The full variable domain, its missing parts supplied by reference TRBV15 and TRBJ2-1, is DAMVIQNPRYQVTQFGKPVTLSCSQTLNHNVMYWYQQKSSQAPKLLFHYYDKDFNNEADTPDNFQSRRPNTSFCFLDIRSPGLGDTAMYLCATSKQRDANEQFFGPGTRLTVL.